Following are 29 T cell receptor beta chains from one sample sequenced in a study of shared clonotypes between healthy human individuals. Clones were sequenced by immunoSEQ multiplex PCR, and TCRdb holds only the in-frame ones, with some missing. The sample includes 2 million to 2.5 million clones, roughly 93% of them seen just once. The sample consisted of naive CD4+ T cells from PBMCs. This sample's subset: CD45RA+ positively selected. These receptors came from a man younger than 30 in good health. Some clones in this sample may be carry-over from other donors' samples.

This chain uses TRBV7-9 with TRBJ1-5; D not resolved. The CDR3 covers 14 residues. Between the trimmed V and J ends, which lost 3 bases and 9 bases, there was a span of 15 bases. Per germline, CDR1 SEHNR and CDR2 FQNEAQ (reference sequence). In DNA form, the CDR3 reads TGTGCCAGCAGCTTTTCCAGGAGCGCCGGGCCCCAGCATTTT. The encoded protein is CASSFSRSAGPQHF.

The chain uses TRBV28 and TRBJ2-7; 8 positions match TRBD1. CDR1 MDHEN and CDR2 SYDVKM come from the germline V gene. This CDR3 is built from 14 residues. Trimming removed 11 bases from V and 4 bases from J; junction bases left unmatched: 13. DNA of the CDR3: TGTGCCGCCACGCCGCACAGGGGGTTATACGAGCAGTACTTC. Translating it yields CAATPHRGLYEQYF.

This clone appeared once. This sample also contains other DNA sequences that code for the same CDR3. The genes are TRBV9 and TRBJ2-7; 10 bases align to TRBD2. Losses at the gene ends were 0 bases for V and 5 bases for J; bases not matched to a gene: 8. The germline V gene encodes CDR1 SGDLS and CDR2 YYNGEE. The CDR3 sequence is 16 residues long. The CDR3 sequence: CASSVGLAGDPHEQYF. CDR3 in DNA: TGTGCCAGCAGCGTAGGTCTAGCGGGAGATCCTCACGAGCAGTACTTC.

V gene TRBV30 combines with J gene TRBJ2-2; no firm D call. The germline V gene has CDR1 GTSNPN and CDR2 SVGIG (reference sequence). Trimming took off 7 bases at V and 6 bases at J, with 12 bases between the two ends. The CDR3 is made up of 12 amino acids. The CDR3 protein is CASAWSPGELFF. Written as DNA, the CDR3 is TGTGCCTCGGCTTGGTCCCCCGGGGAGCTGTTTTTT.

As concerns this clone: The sample holds other DNA sequences that translate to the same CDR3. V gene TRBV7-2 combines with J gene TRBJ2-7; D call uncertain. CDR3 length equals 11 residues. V was cut by 4 bases and J by 3 bases, with 4 bases left in between. Germline assignment: CDR1 SGHTA and CDR2 FQGNSA. DNA for the CDR3: TGTGCCAGCAGCTCGTTCTACGAGCAGTACTTC. It yields the protein CASSSFYEQYF.

Regarding this clone: The sample has other DNA sequences that encode this CDR3 too. The rearrangement joins TRBV18 to TRBJ1-1; 7 bases match TRBD1. CDR1 is KGHSH, CDR2 LQKENI, per germline. This CDR3 is built from 14 residues. The trim removed 3 bases at V and 1 base at J, leaving 2 bases unmatched. CDR3 bases: TGTGCCAGCTCACCCGGACAGGCGAACACTGAAGCTTTCTTT. Protein: CASSPGQANTEAFF.

The CDR3 reads CASSRNRDRGKLFF. CDR3 in DNA: TGTGCCAGCAGCCGAAACCGGGACAGGGGAAAACTGTTTTTT. The chain links TRBV7-9 to TRBJ1-4; 10 nucleotides align to TRBD1. The CDR3 length is 14 residues. CDR1 and CDR2 from the germline V gene are SEHNR and FQNEAQ (reference sequence). Trimming at V came to 5 bases and at J to 10 bases, leaving 7 bases not matched to a gene.

This sequence joins TRBV7-3 and TRBJ2-2, with TRBD1 matching 9 bases. V lost 5 bases to trimming and J lost 1 base; unmatched junction nucleotides: 11. The CDR3 extends over 18 amino acids. Germline values: CDR1 SGHTA, CDR2 FQGTGA. The CDR3: CASSTQVGTGRNTGELFF. The CDR3 DNA follows: TGTGCCAGCAGCACCCAGGTCGGGACAGGGAGGAACACCGGGGAGCTGTTTTTT.

This chain joins TRBV6-5 and TRBJ1-2; 9 bases align to TRBD1. CDR1 and CDR2 from the germline V gene are MNHEY and SVGAGI. Unmatched junction bases numbered 3, after V lost 7 bases and J lost 3 bases. The CDR3 is 13 residues long. The CDR3 DNA is TGTGCCAGCACCCGGGACAGGGACTATGGCTACACCTTC. Its translation: CASTRDRDYGYTF.

The chain uses TRBV6-6 and TRBJ2-1; 13 nucleotides agree with TRBD2. Unmatched junction bases numbered 8, after V lost 5 bases and J lost 7 bases. The germline CDR1 and CDR2 sequences are MNHNY and SVGAGI (reference sequence). The CDR3 spans 16 residues. This chain's CDR3 is CASSPGTSGIGNEQFF. The CDR3 nucleotides read TGTGCCAGCAGTCCCGGGACTAGCGGGATTGGGAATGAGCAGTTCTTC.

DNA for the CDR3: TGTGCCAGCAGTCCTATGCAGGGTCATGGCTACACCTTC. This translates into CASSPMQGHGYTF. The V gene is TRBV2, the J gene TRBJ1-2; possibly TRBD1 for D (5 bases). Per the germline V gene, CDR1 is SNHLY and CDR2 is FYNNEI. This CDR3 has 13 amino acids. Trimming left V 5 bases short and J 6 bases short, with 13 bases between.

The chain links TRBV28 to TRBJ1-5; possible D gene TRBD1, 6 bases. There are 14 residues in the CDR3. The ends were cut back, 5 bases at V and 6 bases at J, with 14 bases in the middle. Germline V CDR1 and CDR2: MDHEN, SYDVKM. CDR3 in amino acids: CASSLNSGVQPQHF. DNA for the CDR3: TGTGCCAGCAGTCTTAATTCAGGGGTTCAGCCCCAGCATTTT. Filled out from reference TRBV28 and TRBJ1-5, the complete variable domain reads DVKVTQSSRYLVKRTGEKVFLECVQDMDHENMFWYRQDPGLGLRLIYFSYDVKMKEKGDIPEGYSVSREKKERFSLILESASTNQTSMYLCASSLNSGVQPQHFGDGTRLSIL.

A remark on this clone: Other DNA sequences in this sample translate to the same CDR3. The V call is TRBV5-1, the J call TRBJ2-1; D remains ambiguous. The germline V gene has CDR1 SGHRS and CDR2 YFSETQ. The V and J ends lost 0 bases and 0 bases respectively, with 7 bases between them. The CDR3 runs 15 residues. CDR3 in amino acids: CASSLAAASYNEQFF. CDR3 nucleotides: TGCGCCAGCAGCTTGGCGGCGGCCTCCTACAATGAGCAGTTCTTC.

The genes are TRBV11-2 and TRBJ2-1; 10 bases are a match to TRBD2. The germline CDR1 and CDR2 sequences are SGHAT and FQNNGV. The junction had 12 bases not matched to a gene; V was cut back by 1 base and J by 6 bases. The length of the CDR3 is 18 residues. The CDR3 region is CASSLVMGLAGASNEQFF. The CDR3 bases are TGTGCCAGCAGCTTAGTCATGGGCCTAGCGGGAGCATCCAATGAGCAGTTCTTC.

The chain uses TRBV6-6 and TRBJ2-1; TRBD1 aligns across 7 bases. The trim removed 9 bases at V and 5 bases at J, leaving 7 bases unmatched. Germline V CDR1 and CDR2: MNHNY, SVGAGI (reference sequence). This CDR3 contains 13 residues. The CDR3 nucleotides are TGTGCCAGTCATACAGGGGCGGACAATGAGCAGTTCTTC. Its protein product is CASHTGADNEQFF.

J is TRBJ1-1 and V is TRBV2; 7 bases line up with TRBD1. V was pared by 6 bases and J by 4 bases, with 2 bases of the junction left unmatched. This CDR3 has 12 amino acids. Germline V lookup: CDR1 SNHLY, CDR2 FYNNEI. CDR3 region: CASRTGFTEAFF. The CDR3 DNA follows: TGTGCCAGCAGGACAGGGTTCACTGAAGCTTTCTTT. The entire variable domain, with the rest obtained from reference TRBV2 and TRBJ1-1, is as follows: EPEVTQTPSHQVTQMGQEVILRCVPISNHLYFYWYRQILGQKVEFLVSFYNNEISEKSEIFDDQFSVERPDGSNFTLKIRSTKLEDSAMYFCASRTGFTEAFFGQGTRLTVV.

V usage is TRBV4-1 and J usage is TRBJ2-5, with TRBD1 matching over 8 bases. This CDR3 comprises 16 residues. From germline, CDR1 is MGHRA and CDR2 YSYEKL. After removal of 2 bases from V and 5 bases from J, the junction contained 10 bases not matched to a gene. CDR3 amino acids: CASSQNSGTGQETQYF. The DNA of the CDR3 is TGCGCCAGCAGCCAAAACTCCGGGACAGGCCAGGAGACCCAGTACTTC.

This clone was detected only once. J is TRBJ1-5 and V is TRBV5-8; D ambiguous. Germline V CDR1 and CDR2: SGHTS, YDEGEE. CDR3 length equals 15 residues. The V end lost 0 bases, the J end lost 2 bases, and 9 bases lay between the germline ends. In nucleotides, the CDR3 is TGTGCCAGCAGCTTGGTGGGTGACGGCAATCAGCCCCAGCATTTT. It specifies CASSLVGDGNQPQHF.

The chain employs TRBV28 and TRBJ1-6; D is uncertain. CDR1 is MDHEN, CDR2 SYDVKM, per germline. There are 12 residues in the CDR3. The V end was cut by 6 bases, the J end by 9 bases, with 9 bases between. The CDR3 DNA sequence: TGTGCCAGCAGCTTGGTGGGTTCACCCCTCCACTTT. Its protein is CASSLVGSPLHF. The whole variable domain, remainder taken from reference TRBV28 and TRBJ1-6, is DVKVTQSSRYLVKRTGEKVFLECVQDMDHENMFWYRQDPGLGLRLIYFSYDVKMKEKGDIPEGYSVSREKKERFSLILESASTNQTSMYLCASSLVGSPLHFGNGTRLTVT.

The chain links TRBV28 to TRBJ2-1, with D possibly matching TRBD1 (5 bases). The germline CDR1 and CDR2 sequences are MDHEN and SYDVKM. The length of the CDR3 is 11 residues. V dropped 3 bases and J dropped 13 bases, with 10 bases sitting between them. CDR3 loop: CASSLPGPQFF. Written as DNA, the CDR3 is TGTGCCAGCAGTTTGCCAGGGCCACAGTTCTTC.

This clone has a single count. The V gene is TRBV19, the J gene TRBJ1-1, with D possibly matching TRBD1 (5 bases). The CDR3 length is 14 residues. The V and J ends lost 6 bases and 1 base respectively, with 12 bases between them. Germline CDR1 is LNHDA and CDR2 is SQIVND (reference sequence). CDR3 region: CASRVRGTNTEAFF. DNA of the CDR3: TGTGCCAGTAGGGTGCGGGGGACGAACACTGAAGCTTTCTTT.

As for this clone: Other DNA sequences in the same sample also yield this CDR3. The rearrangement links TRBV5-1 to TRBJ1-1; 7 bases line up with TRBD1. V lost 2 bases and J lost 1; bases outside the gene matches: 2. Germline V gene data show CDR1 as SGHRS and CDR2 as YFSETQ. The CDR3 sequence is 14 residues long. The CDR3 sequence: CASSFDRENTEAFF. CDR3 DNA sequence: TGCGCCAGCAGCTTCGACAGGGAGAACACTGAAGCTTTCTTT.

V and J are TRBV9 and TRBJ2-5, with 10 positions matching TRBD1. The CDR3 is made up of 14 amino acids. Germline V CDR1 and CDR2: SGDLS, YYNGEE. The V gene end was trimmed by 3 bases and the J gene end by 7 bases; junction bases not matched to a gene: 6. This CDR3 is CASSARQGAVTQYF. The CDR3 nucleotides read TGTGCCAGCAGCGCACGACAGGGGGCGGTGACCCAGTACTTC.

The V call is TRBV6-4, the J call TRBJ1-1; TRBD1 agrees at 7 bases. Germline V gene sequence: CDR1 MRHNA, CDR2 SNTAGT. V lost 9 bases and J lost 0; bases outside the gene matches: 7. This CDR3 comprises 14 residues. CDR3 nucleotide sequence: TGTGCCAGTAAAAAGGACAGGATGAACACTGAAGCTTTCTTT. It yields the protein CASKKDRMNTEAFF.

This rearrangement joins TRBV7-9 to TRBJ2-5, with D possibly matching TRBD1 (6 bases). Near its end, the DNA agrees better with TRBJ2-7, so the J call may be wrong. Germline V CDR1 and CDR2: SEHNR, FQNEAQ (reference sequence). The CDR3 extends over 15 amino acids. CDR3 in DNA: TGTGCCAGCAGCTTAGTCAGGGGCTTTACTGGCGAGCAGTACTTC. It yields the protein CASSLVRGFTGEQYF.

The chain links TRBV2 to TRBJ1-2, with D maybe TRBD1 (6 bases). The CDR3 has 13 residues. The germline CDR1 and CDR2 sequences are SNHLY and FYNNEI. Trimming removed 7 bases at V and 3 bases at J, with 12 bases between. The CDR3 nucleotides are TGTGCCAGCACTGTACAGGGACACTATGGCTACACCTTC. Residues: CASTVQGHYGYTF.

This sequence joins TRBV5-1 and TRBJ2-2, with 7 bases lining up with TRBD2. CDR3 length: 16 amino acids. Germline loops: CDR1 SGHRS, CDR2 YFSETQ. The junction had 8 bases not matched to a gene; V was cut back by 0 bases and J by 6 bases. CDR3 sequence: CASSLAGGSSSGELFF. CDR3 bases: TGCGCCAGCAGCTTGGCGGGCGGGAGTTCTTCCGGGGAGCTGTTTTTT.

The V and J genes are TRBV18 and TRBJ1-6; D is undetermined. The CDR3 extends over 13 amino acids. Germline V gene sequence: CDR1 KGHSH, CDR2 LQKENI. V was trimmed by 1 base and J by 7 bases, leaving 5 bases between them. CDR3 coding DNA: TGTGCCAGCTCACCACTACAGAATTCACCCCTCCACTTT. Translation: CASSPLQNSPLHF.

The DNA for the CDR3 is TGTGCCACCAGCAGACCGACTAGCGGAAGCACAGATACGCAGTATTTT. This translates into CATSRPTSGSTDTQYF. The chain uses TRBV15 and TRBJ2-3; 9 bases agree with TRBD2. This CDR3 is 16 amino acids long. CDR1 and CDR2 (germline): LNHNV, YYDKDF (reference sequence). The trim removed 2 bases at V and 0 bases at J, leaving 3 bases unmatched.